A single count supports the clone carrying this TCR beta chain. The data stem from a study of shared clonotypes between healthy human individuals. Germline V gene lookup returns CDR1 SGDLS and CDR2 YYNGEE. The V end lost 0 bases, the J end lost 4 bases, and 13 bases lay between the germline ends. The CDR3 contains 15 residues. Replicate PCRs run on sorted subsets employed 200 ng DNA, approximately 30,000 T cell genomes. The method was immunoSEQ multiplex PCR; TCRdb's version includes in-frame clones alone and lacks a portion of them. The sample includes some 2,100,000 clones, about 93% seen only once; the top ten take more than 1.5%. CD45RO-negative CD8 cells positively selected for CCR7 made up the naive population, which excluded terminally differentiated effector memory CD45RA+ cells.

This clonotype originated in a man younger than 35 in good health. Some clones in this sample may be carry-over from other donors' samples. The sample consisted of naive CD8+ T cells from PBMCs. The chain recombines TRBV9 with TRBJ1-2; D gene unclear. This CDR3 is CASSVAEVNSYGYTF. CDR3 DNA: TGTGCCAGCAGCGTAGCTGAGGTCAACTCCTATGGCTACACCTTC. Full variable domain (remainder filled in from reference TRBV9 and TRBJ1-2): DSGVTQTPKHLITATGQRVTLRCSPRSGDLSVYWYQQSLDQGLQFLIQYYNGEERAKGNILERFSAQQFPDLHSELNLSSLELGDSALYFCASSVAEVNSYGYTFGSGTRLTVV.